Listed here are 28 T cell receptor beta chains from one sample, sequenced in a study of T cells in Graves' hyperthyroidism and ophthalmopathy. RNA transcripts served as the template for amplifying TCR beta CDR3 regions. The TCR CDR3 first-round RT-PCR relied on the HTBI primer set. TCRdb independently ran MiXCR on the multiplex PCR reads; one entry per CDR3 protein. Among fewer than 650,000 distinct CDR3 sequences listed, about 15% were seen once. Sequenced: blood. Receptors originate from a woman aged 35 to 49 with Graves' ophthalmopathy.

This clonotype was seen at least ten times. The chain carries TRBV20-1 and TRBJ2-7, with D tentatively TRBD1 or TRBD2 (6 bases each). V dropped 5 bases and J dropped 4 bases, with 15 bases sitting between them. Germline V CDR1 and CDR2: DFQATT, SNEGSKA (reference sequence). The CDR3 extends over 13 amino acids. The chain's CDR3 is CSAPRGLEYEQYF. The CDR3 bases are TGCAGTGCTCCCCGGGGGCTCGAATACGAGCAGTACTTC.

The rearrangement joins TRBV30 to TRBJ2-7; D not resolved. The germline V gene encodes CDR1 GTSNPN and CDR2 SVGIG (reference sequence). The CDR3 has 12 amino acids. Trimming stripped 2 bases from V and 4 bases from J, with 9 bases between. The CDR3 region is CAWSLLGYEQYF. DNA for the CDR3: TGTGCCTGGAGTCTCTTGGGATACGAGCAGTACTTC.

Points on this clonotype: This may be a read error: a much more frequent sequence differs by one nucleotide. The conserved final phenylalanine or tryptophan is absent from the CDR3, which likely points to a read error. The limits of the CDR3 on the DNA are not certain, so only TCRdb's listed CDR3 is given. The rearrangement links TRBV7-8 to TRBJ1-1. The germline CDR1 and CDR2 sequences are SGHVS and FQNEAQ. The CDR3 is made up of 12 amino acids, end residues included. The CDR3 is CASSLGYTEVFS.

This clonotype was recorded at least ten times. Its ends do not fully match the called genes, so a read error is possible. The V and J genes are TRBV6-1 and TRBJ2-5; 8 bases match TRBD1. Germline V gives CDR1 MNHNS, CDR2 SASEGT. The CDR3 loop spans 14 amino acids. CDR3 bases: TGTGCCAGCAGGGAAGGACAGGGCGGGCAGACCCAGTACTTC. Encoded protein: CASREGQGGQTQYF.

This clonotype was seen at least ten times. The chain carries TRBV12-3 or TRBV12-4 and TRBJ1-1; TRBD1 aligns across 10 bases. This CDR3 is 14 amino acids long. Trimming cost V 5 bases and J 7 bases; bases outside gene matches: 7. CDR3 region: CASSPGQGQIEAFF. In DNA form, the CDR3 reads TGTGCCAGCAGTCCGGGACAGGGGCAGATTGAAGCTTTCTTT.

This clonotype has ten or more counts. The V gene is TRBV4-1, the J gene TRBJ2-5, with a tentative D call TRBD2 (5 bases). The germline V gene encodes CDR1 MGHRA and CDR2 YSYEKL. CDR3 length: 18 residues. The V end lost 0 bases, the J end lost 7 bases, and 24 bases lay between the germline ends. The DNA of the CDR3 is TGCGCCAGCAGCCAAGAGCCCCTACCGAATCCCTCAGGAGGGACCCAGTACTTC. This sequence encodes CASSQEPLPNPSGGTQYF.

This clonotype has a count of ten or more. This chain connects TRBV7-8 to TRBJ2-7; D perhaps matches TRBD1 (6 bases). The CDR3 has 16 residues. CDR1 and CDR2 from the germline V gene are SGHVS and FQNEAQ. V lost 5 bases, J lost 5 bases, and 22 bases lay in between. The CDR3 region is CASSTQGRGWTDEQYF. The CDR3 nucleotides are TGTGCCAGCAGCACCCAGGGGAGAGGTTGGACGGACGAGCAGTACTTC.

This clonotype has at least ten counts. The V call is TRBV19, the J call TRBJ1-2, with TRBD1 identical over 10 bases. V shed 5 bases, J shed 6 bases, and the junction held 12 bases outside the gene matches. CDR3 size: 16 residues. Germline assignment: CDR1 LNHDA and CDR2 SQIVND (reference sequence). The CDR3 reads CASSVLPGQGPHGYTF. The DNA for the CDR3 is TGTGCCAGTAGTGTACTTCCGGGACAGGGGCCCCATGGCTACACCTTC.

Comments on this clonotype: The junction departs from germline at one end; a sequencing error may be responsible. The chain links TRBV10-3 to TRBJ1-1, with TRBD1 matching 8 bases. The CDR3 runs to 15 residues. Per the germline V gene, CDR1 is ENHRY and CDR2 is SYGVKD. The CDR3 DNA reads as TGTGCCAGCAGTGAGTTGACAGGGGAGGTTCCTGAAGCTTTCTTT. Amino acids: CASSELTGEVPEAFF.

This clonotype was detected many times. The J gene is TRBJ1-1, the V gene TRBV6-1, with TRBD1 matching over 7 bases. With V trimmed by 7 bases and J by 0 bases, 8 bases remained unmatched. CDR3 length equals 15 residues. CDR1 and CDR2 from the germline V gene are MNHNS and SASEGT. DNA of the CDR3: TGTGCCAGCACTCGACAGGGTTCAATGAACACTGAAGCTTTCTTT. Translating gives CASTRQGSMNTEAFF.

The rearrangement links TRBV18 to TRBJ1-1; the D gene is possibly TRBD1 (6 bases). The V end lost 2 bases, the J end lost 7 bases, and 8 bases lay between the germline ends. This CDR3 comprises 12 residues. Germline CDR1 and CDR2: KGHSH and LQKENI. The CDR3 DNA reads TGTGCCAGCTCACCATTCAGGGGTGAAGCTTTCTTT. Protein sequence: CASSPFRGEAFF.

This sequence joins TRBV6-1 and TRBJ1-5, with D uncertain. The germline V and J ends were trimmed by 7 bases and 0 bases, with 13 bases remaining between them. This CDR3 is 15 amino acids long. Germline-derived CDR1 and CDR2 are MNHNS and SASEGT. CDR3 bases: TGTGCCAGCAAATTAGACGGATCTAGCAATCAGCCCCAGCATTTT. Translating gives CASKLDGSSNQPQHF.

This clonotype was seen repeatedly, ten times or more. The rearrangement uses TRBV5-4 and TRBJ2-5; possibly TRBD2 for D (6 bases). The CDR3 loop spans 13 amino acids. Germline V gene sequence: CDR1 SGHNT, CDR2 YYREEE (reference sequence). Deletions cut 2 bases from V and 5 bases from J, with 10 bases between. The CDR3 here is CASSFPSGETQYF. As DNA, the CDR3 is TGTGCCAGCAGCTTTCCCAGCGGGGAGACCCAGTACTTC.

V gene TRBV12-3 or TRBV12-4 combines with J gene TRBJ1-5; the D gene is possibly TRBD1 (5 bases). The CDR3 is made up of 15 amino acids. Trimming stripped 5 bases from V and 3 bases from J, with 14 bases between. The CDR3 coding sequence is TGTGCCAGCAGTCCCGACAGCCTCCCCAATCAGCCCCAGCATTTT. Translating it yields CASSPDSLPNQPQHF.

This clonotype was observed many times. The V gene is TRBV2, the J gene TRBJ2-5; TRBD2 agrees at 14 bases. The V gene's germline CDR1 is SNHLY and CDR2 FYNNEI. Trimming took 6 bases from V and 1 from J; bases not matched to a gene: 4. The CDR3 spans 16 residues. DNA of the CDR3: TGTGCCAGCAGAGAGACTAGCGGGAGGGTCCAAGAGACCCAGTACTTC. Translated: CASRETSGRVQETQYF.

The chain carries TRBV20-1 and TRBJ1-1; TRBD1 is a possible D gene (5 bases). Germline V gene sequence: CDR1 DFQATT, CDR2 SNEGSKA (reference sequence). V was cut by 3 bases and J by 8 bases, with 19 bases left in between. The CDR3 spans 14 residues. In nucleotides, the CDR3 is TGCAGTGCTAGCCTCTTAAGGGGATTCGGAGAAGCTTTCTTT. It yields the protein CSASLLRGFGEAFF.

This sequence joins TRBV18 and TRBJ2-7, with 8 positions matching TRBD1. The CDR3 length is 15 residues. CDR1 is KGHSH and CDR2 is LQKENI in the germline V gene. V gave up 2 bases and J gave up 4 bases; unmatched junction bases: 7. This CDR3 is CASSPADRAGYEQYF. As DNA, the CDR3 is TGTGCCAGCTCACCAGCGGACAGGGCGGGGTACGAGCAGTACTTC.

This clonotype showed up many times. The chain uses TRBV2 and TRBJ1-6; perhaps TRBD1 as D (5 bases). The CDR3 length is 17 residues. The germline gives CDR1 SNHLY, CDR2 FYNNEI. Trimming left V 4 bases short and J 0 bases short, with 13 bases between. In nucleotides, the CDR3 is TGTGCCAGCAGTGGACAGTCGCTCAGCTCCTATAATTCACCCCTCCACTTT. Its protein is CASSGQSLSSYNSPLHF.

This rearrangement joins TRBV27 to TRBJ1-6, with TRBD1 identical over 7 bases. CDR3 length: 18 residues. The germline CDR1 and CDR2 sequences are MNHEY and SMNVEV (reference sequence). Trimming cost V 8 bases and J 4 bases; bases outside gene matches: 17. CDR3 loop: CASSDRAALAFYNSPLHF. In DNA, the CDR3 is TGTGCCAGCTCTGACAGGGCCGCTCTAGCCTTTTATAATTCACCCCTCCACTTT.

In this sample, this clonotype turned up a few times. The CDR3 DNA reads as TGTGCCAGCAGTTACTCGGCTAGCGGTACCAGCTCCTACGAGCAGTACTTC. Protein product: CASSYSASGTSSYEQYF. V and J are TRBV6-2 or TRBV6-3 and TRBJ2-7, with 7 bases aligning to TRBD2. V trimming: 0 bases; J trimming: 0 bases; junction bases outside the gene matches: 8. CDR3 size: 17 residues. CDR1 and CDR2 from the germline V gene are MNHEY and SVGEGT.

This chain uses TRBV6-1 with TRBJ2-1; D possibly corresponds to TRBD2 (6 bases). CDR1 is MNHNS, CDR2 SASEGT, per germline. The CDR3 is made up of 14 amino acids. Trimming removed 4 bases at V and 5 bases at J, with 12 bases between. The CDR3 DNA follows: TGTGCCAGCAGTGCGTCACTAGCCAACAATGAGCAGTTCTTC. Protein product: CASSASLANNEQFF.

This clonotype has ten or more counts. The chain recombines TRBV27 with TRBJ2-2; no reliable D call. Germline loops: CDR1 MNHEY, CDR2 SMNVEV (reference sequence). This CDR3 is built from 15 residues. V was pared by 3 bases and J by 6 bases, with 14 bases between. CDR3 nucleotides: TGTGCCAGCAGTTTGGAGCGAAATGGAGCCGGGGAGCTGTTTTTT. It encodes CASSLERNGAGELFF.

This clonotype was seen ten or more times. The genes are TRBV7-2 and TRBJ1-1; D ambiguous. There are 16 residues in the CDR3. V was cut by 5 bases and J by 10 bases, with 26 bases left in between. Germline values: CDR1 SGHTA, CDR2 FQGNSA. This CDR3 is CASSPWAAHSVEGAFF. The CDR3 DNA is TGTGCCAGCAGCCCCTGGGCAGCCCACTCAGTTGAGGGAGCTTTCTTT.

This clonotype has ten or more counts. The rearrangement links TRBV19 to TRBJ1-2; no definite D call. This CDR3 has 14 amino acids. V lost 9 bases to trimming and J lost 0 bases, with 14 bases between them. CDR1 LNHDA and CDR2 SQIVND come from the germline V gene (reference sequence). In DNA form, the CDR3 reads TGTGCCAGCTCGTCCCACGGAACTAACTATGGCTACACCTTC. Encoded protein: CASSSHGTNYGYTF.

This clonotype was picked up many times. The chain couples TRBV25-1 to TRBJ1-1; a weak D match, TRBD1 (5 bases). This CDR3 comprises 15 residues. The germline V and J ends were trimmed by 3 bases and 5 bases, with 16 bases remaining between them. Germline lookup yields CDR1 MGHDK and CDR2 SYGVNS. CDR3 in amino acids: CASSDSLGGRTEAFF. As DNA, the CDR3 is TGTGCCAGCAGTGATAGTTTGGGGGGTCGGACTGAAGCTTTCTTT.

This clonotype was recorded at least ten times. V is TRBV12-3 or TRBV12-4 and J is TRBJ1-5; TRBD1 matches 8 bases. Losses at the gene ends were 5 bases for V and 9 bases for J; bases not matched to a gene: 15. The CDR3 extends over 16 amino acids. CDR3 protein: CASSLYPIGQGRPQHF. CDR3 DNA sequence: TGTGCCAGCAGTCTCTACCCAATAGGACAGGGTCGGCCCCAGCATTTT.

At least ten counts were recorded for this clonotype. V is TRBV19 and J is TRBJ2-5, with D tentatively TRBD2 (6 bases). The V end lost 4 bases, the J end lost 5 bases, and 14 bases lay between the germline ends. CDR1 and CDR2 from the germline V gene are LNHDA and SQIVND (reference sequence). This CDR3 is built from 14 residues. The CDR3 is CASSTGEVMETQYF. The CDR3 nucleotides read TGTGCCAGTAGTACGGGGGAAGTGATGGAGACCCAGTACTTC.

This clonotype was found many times. The gene calls are TRBV25-1 and TRBJ2-7; 8 bases line up with TRBD2. Germline V gene lookup returns CDR1 MGHDK and CDR2 SYGVNS. The CDR3 is 16 residues long. Trimming took 3 bases from V and 5 from J; bases not matched to a gene: 12. CDR3 nucleotides: TGTGCCAGCAGTGAGTCTGCGGGACTAGTATTCAACGAGCAGTACTTC. Protein product: CASSESAGLVFNEQYF.